The sequence of this T cell receptor beta chain was determined in a study of CD8 T cells in Susac syndrome. The authors carried out high-throughput sequencing of TCR beta. They applied it to CD8+ and CD4+ T cells obtained from blood. The RNA input was 0.5 to 1 ug, and it was reverse transcribed with random hexamers. Amplification of TCR beta CDR3 used immunoSEQ multiplex PCR across 54 Vbeta and 13 Jbeta. TCRdb redid the calling of the immunoSEQ multiplex PCR reads with MiXCR, one entry per CDR3 protein. Among under 150,000 distinct CDR3 sequences listed, roughly 80% were seen once. The study, taken as a whole, reports: As acknowledged by the study, its TCR sequencing and HLA analysis included a relatively small number of individuals.

About this clonotype: The antigen is not known.

Sequenced material: CD8+ T cells from PBMCs. The source of this sequence is a human donor with multiple sclerosis.

CDR3 sequence (DNA): TGTGCCAGCAGCTTAGAATACCGTGAGCAGTTCTTC. This sequence encodes CASSLEYREQFF. The chain employs TRBV11-3 and TRBJ2-1; D is ambiguous. The germline V gene has CDR1 SGHNT and CDR2 YENEEA. Trimming removed 0 bases from V and 9 bases from J, with 6 bases in between. The length of the CDR3 is 12 residues.